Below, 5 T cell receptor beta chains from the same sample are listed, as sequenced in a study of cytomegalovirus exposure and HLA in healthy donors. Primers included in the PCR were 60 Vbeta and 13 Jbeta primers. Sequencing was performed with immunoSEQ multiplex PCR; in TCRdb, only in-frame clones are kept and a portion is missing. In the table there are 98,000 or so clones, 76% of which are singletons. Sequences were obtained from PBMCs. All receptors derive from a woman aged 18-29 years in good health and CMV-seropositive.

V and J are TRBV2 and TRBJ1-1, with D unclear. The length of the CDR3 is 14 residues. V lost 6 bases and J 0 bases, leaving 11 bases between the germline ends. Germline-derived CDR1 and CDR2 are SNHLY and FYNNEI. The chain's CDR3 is CASRGGSLNTEAFF. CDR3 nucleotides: TGTGCCAGCAGGGGAGGAAGCCTGAACACTGAAGCTTTCTTT.

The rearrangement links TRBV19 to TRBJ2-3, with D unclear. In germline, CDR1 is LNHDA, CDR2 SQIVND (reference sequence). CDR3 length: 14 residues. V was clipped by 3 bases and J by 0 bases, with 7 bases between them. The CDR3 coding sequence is TGTGCCAGTAGTATCCTTAGCAGCACAGATACGCAGTATTTT. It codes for CASSILSSTDTQYF.

For the CDR3, the DNA is TGTGCCAGCAGCTTGTTGAGGACAGGGGTCTCCTACGAGCAGTACTTC. Translating it yields CASSLLRTGVSYEQYF. The V and J genes are TRBV5-6 and TRBJ2-7; 9 bases are a match to TRBD1. Trimming took 1 base from V and 0 from J; bases not matched to a gene: 5. This CDR3 region has 16 residues. Germline CDR1 is SGHDT and CDR2 is YYEEEE.

The CDR3 DNA sequence: TGTGCCAGCAGCCCCGGGACAGGGGGCGTTCAGCCCCAGCATTTT. Its protein is CASSPGTGGVQPQHF. This rearrangement joins TRBV6-5 to TRBJ1-5; TRBD1 matches 12 bases. The J segment lost 6 bases and the V segment lost 6 bases, leaving 6 bases of the junction unmatched. The CDR3 consists of 15 residues. Germline CDR1 and CDR2: MNHEY and SVGAGI.

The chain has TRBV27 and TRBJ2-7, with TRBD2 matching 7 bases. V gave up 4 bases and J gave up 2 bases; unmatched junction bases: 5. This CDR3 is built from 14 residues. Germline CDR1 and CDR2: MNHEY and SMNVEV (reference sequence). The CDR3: CASSSSGTPYEQYF. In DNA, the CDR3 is TGTGCCAGCAGTTCGAGCGGGACTCCCTACGAGCAGTACTTC.